This T cell receptor beta chain derives from a study of beta chain features in type 1 diabetes. TCRB transcripts that were expressed got sequenced, as all of the isolated RNA had been reverse transcribed. The method was immunoSEQ multiplex PCR; TCRdb's version includes in-frame clones alone and lacks a portion of them. The sample lists about 470,000 clones, roughly 30% occurring once. V lost 5 bases, J lost 7 bases, and 10 bases lay in between. The CDR3 loop spans 12 amino acids. CDR1 and CDR2 (germline): MDHEN, SYDVKM. This clone was seen only once. The chain employs TRBV28 and TRBJ2-3; TRBD1 is a possible D gene (5 bases). This TCR came from a man aged 18 to 29 in good health. The specimen was naive CD4+ T cells from blood. Here the CDR3 DNA reads TGTGCCAGCAGTATGCAGGGAAATACGCAGTATTTT. Its translation is CASSMQGNTQYF.